Listed here is a single T cell receptor (beta chain). This entry comes from a study of shared clonotypes between healthy human individuals. It was into CD45RA+ naive and CD45RA-negative memory subsets that the CD4+ cells were split. The CDR3 runs 14 residues. Germline V gives CDR1 SEHNR, CDR2 FQNEAQ (reference sequence). Between the trimmed V and J ends, which lost 2 bases and 5 bases, there was a span of 13 bases. Clones were read by immunoSEQ multiplex PCR, and TCRdb kept only the in-frame ones, dropping some. The sample contains about 1.4 million clones, roughly 96% of which appear only once. Sequencing was done on a sample of naive CD4+ T cells sorted from blood. Subset in this sample: CD45RA+ positively selected. The chain joins TRBV7-9 to TRBJ2-7, with D possibly matching TRBD2 (5 bases). The receptor was isolated from a man younger than 40 in good health. The CDR3 sequence: CASSLLTRRDEQYF. CDR3 sequence (DNA): TGTGCCAGCAGCTTATTAACTAGACGGGACGAGCAGTACTTC.